Listed below are T cell receptor beta chains from one sample, sequenced in a study of T cell responses to AZD1222 COVID-19 vaccine. TCRdb keeps only in-frame clones here, not all; method: immunoSEQ multiplex PCR. The data show fewer than 150,000 clones, under 85% seen once. The source was peripheral blood, collected on day 0 of AZD1222 vaccination. These receptors were obtained from an adult in good health. The CDR3 runs from the conserved cysteine through the conserved F or W. A D gene is named only where the DNA matches it firmly. Expanded clones are given a class, and other clones once, few, many or no size at all.

size,D,V,J,DNA,CDR3
few,.,TRBV6-2/TRBV6-3,TRBJ1-6,TGTGCCAGCAGCTCCCCCGGACCACCCCTCCACTTT,CASSSPGPPLHF
.,.,TRBV4-2,TRBJ2-7,TGTGCCAGCAGCCCGGGGCCCCTCTACGAGCAGTACTTC,CASSPGPLYEQYF
.,.,TRBV7-9,TRBJ2-7,TGTGCCAGCAGCTTAGCTGACGAGCAGTACTTC,CASSLADEQYF
.,.,TRBV5-1,TRBJ2-3,TGCGCCAGCAGCTTGGGCAGGGCGGGCGATACGCAGTATTTT,CASSLGRAGDTQYF
.,.,TRBV5-6,TRBJ1-2,TGTGCCAGCAGCCCAAGGACCGTAGGCTACACCTTC,CASSPRTVGYTF
.,.,TRBV4-1,TRBJ2-7,TGCGCCAGCAGCCAAGACCCAAAGCGGGTTAACTCCTACGAGCAGTACTTC,CASSQDPKRVNSYEQYF
.,TRBD1,TRBV5-1,TRBJ1-2,TGCGCCAGCAGCTCCGGGACAGGGGTGTACTATGGCTACACCTTC,CASSSGTGVYYGYTF
.,TRBD1,TRBV2,TRBJ1-1,TGTGCCAGCAGTGGGGGACAGGGGCGGGGCACTGAAGCTTTCTTT,CASSGGQGRGTEAFF
.,TRBD1,TRBV24-1,TRBJ1-5,TGTGCCACCAGTGAATCTACAGGGGGCCTTGGGAATCAGCCCCAGCATTTT,CATSESTGGLGNQPQHF
.,TRBD1,TRBV27,TRBJ2-1,TGTGCCAGCAGTTCAACCTCAGACAGGGCGGATTACAATGAGCAGTTCTTC,CASSSTSDRADYNEQFF
.,.,TRBV29-1,TRBJ2-2,TGCAGCGTTTTGGTCGGGGAGCTGTTTTTT,CSVLVGELFF
.,.,TRBV2,TRBJ1-3,TGTGCCAGTGAAGCGAGCCTCGCTGGAAACACCATATATTTT,CASEASLAGNTIYF
.,.,TRBV12-5,TRBJ1-2,TGTGCTAGTGGTTATGATACTCTCGGCTACACCTTC,CASGYDTLGYTF
.,TRBD1,TRBV2,TRBJ2-1,TGTGCCAGCAGTAAACCCTCCAGAGGTGGGACAGCCTACAATGAGCAGTTCTTC,CASSKPSRGGTAYNEQFF
.,.,TRBV3-1/TRBV3-2,TRBJ1-6,TGTGCCAGCAGCCCAGCGGGGGGAGCTTCACCCCTCCACTTT,CASSPAGGASPLHF
.,.,TRBV19,TRBJ2-7,TGTGCCAGTAGTAGGCGGGCCTCCTACGAGCAGTACTTC,CASSRRASYEQYF
.,.,TRBV4-3,TRBJ2-7,TGCGCCAGCAGCCAAGACGAGTCCTACGAGCAGTACTTC,CASSQDESYEQYF
.,TRBD1,TRBV12-5,TRBJ1-6,TGTGCTAGCCAACCTCCAGGGGGATTAACCCTCCACTTT,CASQPPGGLTLHF
.,.,TRBV6-5,TRBJ1-2,TGTGCCAGCAGGGTACAGGGAACCTATGGCTACACCTTC,CASRVQGTYGYTF
.,TRBD1,TRBV19,TRBJ2-2,TGTGCCACCAACAGGGGGTTTGGCGGGGAGCTGTTTTTT,CATNRGFGGELFF
.,.,TRBV5-1,TRBJ1-5,TGCGCCAGCCGCTTAGGGGATAGCAATCAGCCCCAGCATTTT,CASRLGDSNQPQHF
.,.,TRBV25-1,TRBJ1-4,TGTGCCAGCAGTGAACAGGGAAGGCTGGATGAAAAACTGTTTTTT,CASSEQGRLDEKLFF
.,.,TRBV29-1,TRBJ1-1,TGCAGCGCCACAAGATGGGTGAACACTGAAGCTTTCTTT,CSATRWVNTEAFF
once,.,TRBV28,TRBJ2-1,TGTGCCAGTGATGGGCGGGGCCGCGGGTATGAGCAGTTCTTC,CASDGRGRGYEQFF
.,.,TRBV5-1,TRBJ1-3,TGCGCCAGCAGCTCCTCAGGGGTCTCTGGAAACACCATATATTTT,CASSSSGVSGNTIYF
once,.,TRBV9,TRBJ2-7,TGTGCCAGCAGCGTAGGGCATGTTGAAGGGGAGCAGTACTTC,CASSVGHVEGEQYF
.,.,TRBV28,TRBJ1-5,TGTGCCAGCAGTTTAGAGACAGAGGCTTGGGGGCAGAATCAGCCCCAGCATTTT,CASSLETEAWGQNQPQHF
.,.,TRBV4-3,TRBJ2-3,TGCGCCAGCAGCCAAGATATCGGGGGCGCGGGCACAGATACGCAGTATTTT,CASSQDIGGAGTDTQYF
.,.,TRBV9,TRBJ2-1,TGTGCCAGCAGCCCTCAGGGTCACAATGAGCAGTTCTTC,CASSPQGHNEQFF
.,TRBD1,TRBV29-1,TRBJ2-7,TGCAGCGTTGGAGGGACAGGGGTTACGGGAGAGCAGTACTTC,CSVGGTGVTGEQYF
.,.,TRBV20-1,TRBJ2-4,TGCAGTGCTAGTCCAATAGGGCTAGAGGAAAACATTCAGTACTTC,CSASPIGLEENIQYF
.,TRBD1,TRBV20-1,TRBJ1-4,TGCAGTGCTAGTTTGGGACAGCCTGAAAAACTGTTTTTT,CSASLGQPEKLFF
.,TRBD1,TRBV20-1,TRBJ1-2,TGCAGTGCTAGACCCGGGACAGGGGACACCTTC,CSARPGTGDTF
.,.,TRBV3-1/TRBV3-2,TRBJ2-2,TGTGCCAGCAGCCAAGATCGGGTCGGGGAGCTGTTTTTT,CASSQDRVGELFF
few,.,TRBV7-9,TRBJ2-5,TGTGCCAGCAGTTACAGCGGAGAGACCCAGTACTTC,CASSYSGETQYF
.,.,TRBV6-5,TRBJ1-6,TGTGCCAGCAGCCATCTGGCAGAGGGCAATTCACCCCTCCACTTT,CASSHLAEGNSPLHF
.,.,TRBV4-2,TRBJ1-3,TGTGCCAGCAGCCAAGGGCAGGGGCCTGGAAACACCATATATTTT,CASSQGQGPGNTIYF